A single sample gave rise to the 29 T cell receptor beta chains below, sequenced in a study of blood T cell repertoires in COVID-19. Assay used: immunoSEQ multiplex PCR; TCRdb lists only in-frame clones, some missing. The table has approximately 180,000 clones, more than 75% seen once. The source material was PBMCs or T cells enriched from blood (not recorded which). These receptors originate from a woman in her forties or fifties with acute COVID-19.

This clone was seen only a few times. The CDR3 bases are TGTGCCAGCAGCTTAGTCGGGGGCACAGATACGCAGTATTTT. Its protein is CASSLVGGTDTQYF. This chain links TRBV7-6 with TRBJ2-3; D possibly corresponds to TRBD2 (5 bases). The germline gives CDR1 SGHVS, CDR2 FNYEAQ. This CDR3 region has 14 residues. Trimming stripped 1 base from V and 1 base from J, with 6 bases between.

The gene calls are TRBV2 and TRBJ1-2, with D unclear. Germline V lookup: CDR1 SNHLY, CDR2 FYNNEI. This CDR3 contains 14 residues. V lost 3 bases and J 7 bases, leaving 15 bases between the germline ends. CDR3 nucleotide sequence: TGTGCCAGCAGTGAGGAGGTCCTAATAGGTGGCTACACCTTC. Encoded protein: CASSEEVLIGGYTF. The entire variable domain, with the rest obtained from reference TRBV2 and TRBJ1-2, is as follows: EPEVTQTPSHQVTQMGQEVILRCVPISNHLYFYWYRQILGQKVEFLVSFYNNEISEKSEIFDDQFSVERPDGSNFTLKIRSTKLEDSAMYFCASSEEVLIGGYTFGSGTRLTVV.

This chain uses TRBV6-2 or TRBV6-3 with TRBJ1-2; the match to TRBD1 covers 9 bases. This CDR3 is built from 16 residues. Germline V lookup: CDR1 MNHEY, CDR2 SVGEGT. Trimming cost V 4 bases and J 3 bases; bases outside gene matches: 9. CDR3 residues: CASSSIHRDRDYGYTF. CDR3 nucleotide sequence: TGTGCCAGCAGTTCAATACACCGGGACAGGGACTATGGCTACACCTTC.

The gene calls are TRBV9 and TRBJ2-6; 9 bases map to TRBD1. Germline lookup yields CDR1 SGDLS and CDR2 YYNGEE. The CDR3 contains 17 residues. Germline trimming cut 7 bases from V and 3 bases from J; bases unmatched to any gene: 11. The CDR3, as DNA: TGTGCCAGCTCCTCTCCGGGACAGGGAGATGGGGCCAACGTCCTGACTTTC. Translation: CASSSPGQGDGANVLTF.

The rearrangement links TRBV18 to TRBJ1-1, with TRBD1 identical over 8 bases. Germline CDR1 KGHSH, CDR2 LQKENI. The CDR3 extends over 15 amino acids. V dropped 1 base and J dropped 1; count of bases not matched to a gene: 2. The CDR3 reads CASSPQGQGNTEAFF. The CDR3 region has the DNA TGTGCCAGCTCACCACAAGGACAGGGGAACACTGAAGCTTTCTTT.

J is TRBJ1-2 and V is TRBV6-2 or TRBV6-3; 7 bases fit TRBD1. Looked up from germline, CDR1 is MNHEY and CDR2 is SVGEGT. CDR3 length: 13 residues. Trimming took 6 bases from V and 4 from J; bases not matched to a gene: 5. CDR3 bases: TGTGCCAGCAGCGAAGGGACAGCCTATGGCTACACCTTC. It is translated as CASSEGTAYGYTF.

The chain uses TRBV6-5 and TRBJ2-5; 10 bases fit TRBD2. Germline V CDR1 and CDR2: MNHEY, SVGAGI. The CDR3 extends over 16 amino acids. J gave up 5 bases and V 2 bases, and 8 bases lay outside the gene matches. CDR3 bases: TGTGCCAGCAGTTACCGAGCGGGGGGGCTTTTGGAGACCCAGTACTTC. It translates to CASSYRAGGLLETQYF.

This clone has just a few counts. This chain uses TRBV28 with TRBJ1-2; 7 bases align to TRBD1. With V trimmed by 5 bases and J by 5 bases, 5 bases remained unmatched. Per the germline V gene, CDR1 is MDHEN and CDR2 is SYDVKM. The CDR3 length is 13 residues. The CDR3 DNA reads as TGTGCCAGCAGTGGGGGACAGCTTTATGGCTACACCTTC. Amino acids: CASSGGQLYGYTF.

The V call is TRBV7-8, the J call TRBJ1-2; D perhaps matches TRBD1 (5 bases). CDR1 and CDR2 from the germline V gene are SGHVS and FQNEAQ. Trimming removed 2 bases at V and 2 bases at J, with 9 bases between. The CDR3 sequence is 14 residues long. The CDR3 nucleotides read TGTGCCAGCAGCTTATACCGGGGGAACTATGGCTACACCTTC. Residues: CASSLYRGNYGYTF.

The chain joins TRBV3-1 (or the pseudogene TRBV3-2) to TRBJ1-5, with D uncertain. Germline CDR1 is LGHDT and CDR2 is YNNKEL (reference sequence). CDR3 size: 11 residues. Trimming cost V 5 bases and J 5 bases, with 4 bases left between them. Here the CDR3 reads CASSGYQPQHF. The CDR3, as DNA: TGTGCCAGCAGCGGCTATCAGCCCCAGCATTTT.

The chain employs TRBV3-1 (or the pseudogene TRBV3-2) and TRBJ2-7, with D possibly being TRBD2 (5 bases). Germline-derived CDR1 and CDR2 are LGHDT and YNNKEL (reference sequence). V shed 4 bases and J shed 6 bases, with 10 bases lying between them. This CDR3 has 12 residues. Here the CDR3 DNA reads TGTGCCAGCAGCCTCCTAGGAGGCGAGCAGTACGTC. Translating it yields CASSLLGGEQYV.

V usage is TRBV7-6 and J usage is TRBJ1-4; no firm D call. Germline V gives CDR1 SGHVS, CDR2 FNYEAQ. Trimming removed 5 bases from V and 0 bases from J, with 13 bases in between. There are 16 residues in the CDR3. CDR3 DNA sequence: TGTGCCAGCAGCGCGACATCCTCTGCAACTAATGAAAAACTGTTTTTT. Residues: CASSATSSATNEKLFF.

J is TRBJ2-2 and V is TRBV28; TRBD2 agrees at 8 bases. Germline CDR1 reads MDHEN; CDR2 reads SYDVKM. This CDR3 comprises 15 residues. J lost 2 bases, V lost 5 bases, and 4 bases had no gene match. The CDR3 loop is CASSPGGPNTGELFF. Written as DNA, the CDR3 is TGTGCCAGCAGTCCGGGGGGGCCAAACACCGGGGAGCTGTTTTTT.

V usage is TRBV3-1 (or the pseudogene TRBV3-2) and J usage is TRBJ2-3, with D uncertain. This CDR3 is 12 amino acids long. From germline, CDR1 is LGHDT and CDR2 YNNKEL (reference sequence). V gave up 4 bases and J gave up 4 bases, with 6 bases separating them. The CDR3 bases are TGTGCCAGCAGCCCTGGAGCAGATACGCAGTATTTT. Its protein is CASSPGADTQYF.

The CDR3 protein is CASSLAGQAINYGYTF. DNA for the CDR3: TGCGCCAGCAGCTTGGCTGGGCAGGCGATTAACTATGGCTACACCTTC. The chain links TRBV5-1 to TRBJ1-2; unclear D gene. Trimming cost V 0 bases and J 1 base, with 13 bases left between them. The CDR3 contains 16 residues. Germline-derived CDR1 and CDR2 are SGHRS and YFSETQ. Complete variable domain (other parts from reference TRBV5-1 and TRBJ1-2): KAGVTQTPRYLIKTRGQQVTLSCSPISGHRSVSWYQQTPGQGLQFLFEYFSETQRNKGNFPGRFSGRQFSNSRSEMNVSTLELGDSALYLCASSLAGQAINYGYTFGSGTRLTVV.

V gene TRBV7-9 combines with J gene TRBJ2-2; 7 bases map to TRBD2. The CDR3 loop spans 15 amino acids. From germline, CDR1 is SEHNR and CDR2 FQNEAQ (reference sequence). Trimming took 6 bases from V and 6 from J; bases not matched to a gene: 10. In DNA form, the CDR3 reads TGTGCCAGCAGTCCCGGACGGGGAGGGCCCGGGGAGCTGTTTTTT. Encoded protein: CASSPGRGGPGELFF.

This rearrangement joins TRBV28 to TRBJ2-1, with a weak D call TRBD2 (5 bases). The CDR3 contains 13 residues. V lost 6 bases and J 9 bases, leaving 15 bases between the germline ends. Germline CDR1 is MDHEN and CDR2 is SYDVKM. The CDR3 nucleotides read TGTGCCAGCAGGGAGAGGGTTGGCGGTGAGCAGTTCTTC. Amino acids: CASRERVGGEQFF.

This clone was picked up one time. The chain is built from TRBV9 and TRBJ1-4; 9 positions match TRBD1. V shed 4 bases and J 8 bases; nucleotides not matched to a gene: 6. There are 14 residues in the CDR3. Looked up from germline, CDR1 is SGDLS and CDR2 is YYNGEE. CDR3 DNA: TGTGCCAGCAGCTCCGGGACAGGGTTAGAAAAACTGTTTTTT. Translation gives CASSSGTGLEKLFF. The whole variable domain, remainder taken from reference TRBV9 and TRBJ1-4, is DSGVTQTPKHLITATGQRVTLRCSPRSGDLSVYWYQQSLDQGLQFLIQYYNGEERAKGNILERFSAQQFPDLHSELNLSSLELGDSALYFCASSSGTGLEKLFFGSGTQLSVL.

The CDR3 DNA follows: TGTGCCAGCAGCCGCGGGACTAGCGGGGGGGTCAGGCGGGAACAAGATACGCAGTATTTT. Translated, it gives CASSRGTSGGVRREQDTQYF. The genes are TRBV4-2 and TRBJ2-3; 16 bases line up with TRBD2. The CDR3 is made up of 20 amino acids. In germline, CDR1 is LGHNA, CDR2 YNFKEQ. V dropped 4 bases and J dropped 5; count of bases not matched to a gene: 15.

CDR3 sequence: CASTELAGGYEQYV. Here the CDR3 DNA reads TGTGCCAGCACCGAACTAGCGGGGGGTTACGAGCAGTACGTC. J is TRBJ2-7 and V is TRBV6-5; TRBD2 matches 12 bases. The length of the CDR3 is 14 residues. Per germline, CDR1 MNHEY and CDR2 SVGAGI. Germline trimming cut 7 bases from V and 4 bases from J; bases unmatched to any gene: 5.

This clone was observed once. V is TRBV6-5 and J is TRBJ2-1, with D maybe TRBD1 (5 bases). There are 12 residues in the CDR3. Germline V gene sequence: CDR1 MNHEY, CDR2 SVGAGI. V lost 6 bases, J lost 6 bases, and 9 bases lay in between. CDR3 in amino acids: CASSRAFNEQFF. The DNA for the CDR3 is TGTGCCAGCAGCAGGGCCTTCAATGAGCAGTTCTTC.

This sequence joins TRBV18 and TRBJ1-4; D might be TRBD1 (5 bases). Germline lookup yields CDR1 KGHSH and CDR2 LQKENI. Trimming pared 6 bases from V and 9 bases from J, leaving 29 bases between. The CDR3 length is 18 residues. DNA of the CDR3: TGTGCCAGCTCCCCGGGAGACAGAGGAAACCCAAAAACCCAAAAACTGTTTTTT. Protein: CASSPGDRGNPKTQKLFF.

The gene calls are TRBV6-5 and TRBJ1-4, with TRBD1 identical over 7 bases. V lost 6 bases, J lost 6 bases, and 10 bases stayed unmatched. The CDR3 runs to 15 residues. The V gene's germline CDR1 is MNHEY and CDR2 SVGAGI. This chain's CDR3 is CASRDYRGGDEKLFF. CDR3 nucleotides: TGTGCCAGCAGAGATTACAGGGGAGGCGATGAAAAACTGTTTTTT.

V is TRBV7-8 and J is TRBJ2-5; the match to TRBD1 covers 12 bases. J lost 5 bases, V lost 4 bases, and 5 bases had no gene match. CDR1 is SGHVS, CDR2 FQNEAQ, per germline. The CDR3 loop spans 15 amino acids. CDR3 bases: TGTGCCAGCAGCTGGGGACAGGGGGCAGGGGAGACCCAGTACTTC. It codes for CASSWGQGAGETQYF.

The rearrangement links TRBV28 to TRBJ1-4; D not certain. The CDR3 consists of 13 residues. In germline, CDR1 is MDHEN, CDR2 SYDVKM. V was pared by 4 bases and J by 4 bases, with 7 bases between. The CDR3 sequence: CASSSGNNEKLFF. Written as DNA, the CDR3 is TGTGCCAGCAGTTCGGGTAATAATGAAAAACTGTTTTTT.

The chain recombines TRBV13 with TRBJ2-5, with TRBD1 identical over 9 bases. Trimming cost V 4 bases and J 4 bases; bases outside gene matches: 4. The CDR3 runs 14 residues. Germline V gives CDR1 PRHDT, CDR2 FYEKMQ (reference sequence). CDR3 in DNA: TGTGCCAGCAGCTACAGACAGGGGGGAGAGACCCAGTACTTC. Protein product: CASSYRQGGETQYF.

The chain carries TRBV3-1 (or the pseudogene TRBV3-2) and TRBJ1-4; D call uncertain. The germline CDR1 and CDR2 sequences are LGHDT and YNNKEL (reference sequence). The V and J ends lost 3 bases and 10 bases respectively, with 9 bases between them. The CDR3 is 12 residues long. CDR3 coding DNA: TGTGCCAGCAGCCAGGGAGGATCAAAACTGTTTTTT. Protein sequence: CASSQGGSKLFF.

The gene calls are TRBV5-6 and TRBJ1-1; unclear D gene. The CDR3 length is 15 residues. Germline V lookup: CDR1 SGHDT, CDR2 YYEEEE. V lost 0 bases, J lost 0 bases, and 9 bases lay in between. DNA of the CDR3: TGTGCCAGCAGCTTGGGGAGCGGGCTGAACACTGAAGCTTTCTTT. Its protein product is CASSLGSGLNTEAFF.

The CDR3 reads CASGGGPGNTEAFF. The DNA for the CDR3 is TGTGCCAGCGGCGGGGGGCCGGGGAACACTGAAGCTTTCTTT. The rearrangement uses TRBV28 and TRBJ1-1, with D tentatively TRBD1 (6 bases). The CDR3 covers 14 residues. Germline assignment: CDR1 MDHEN and CDR2 SYDVKM. The V gene lost 8 bases and the J gene lost 1 base, with 14 bases spanning the gap. The full variable domain, with the rest looked up from reference TRBV28 and TRBJ1-1, is DVKVTQSSRYLVKRTGEKVFLECVQDMDHENMFWYRQDPGLGLRLIYFSYDVKMKEKGDIPEGYSVSREKKERFSLILESASTNQTSMYLCASGGGPGNTEAFFGQGTRLTVV.